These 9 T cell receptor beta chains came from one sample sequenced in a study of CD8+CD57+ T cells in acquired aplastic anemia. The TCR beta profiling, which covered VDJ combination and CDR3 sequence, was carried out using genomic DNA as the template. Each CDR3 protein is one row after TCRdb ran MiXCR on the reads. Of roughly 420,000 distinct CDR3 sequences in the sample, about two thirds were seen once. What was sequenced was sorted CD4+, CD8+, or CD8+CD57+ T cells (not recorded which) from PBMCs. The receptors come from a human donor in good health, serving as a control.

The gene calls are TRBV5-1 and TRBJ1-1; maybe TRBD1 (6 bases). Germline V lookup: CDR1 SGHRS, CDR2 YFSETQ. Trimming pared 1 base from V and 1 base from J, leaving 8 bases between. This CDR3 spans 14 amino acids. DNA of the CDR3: TGCGCCAGCAGCTTGAGGGGGACGAACACTGAAGCTTTCTTT. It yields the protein CASSLRGTNTEAFF.

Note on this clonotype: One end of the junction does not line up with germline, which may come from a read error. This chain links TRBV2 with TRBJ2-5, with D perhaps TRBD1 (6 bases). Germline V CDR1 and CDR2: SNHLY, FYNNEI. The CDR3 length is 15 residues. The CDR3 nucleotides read TGTGCCAGCAGTGCGGTTCAGGACAGTGAAGACACCCAGTACTTC. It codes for CASSAVQDSEDTQYF.

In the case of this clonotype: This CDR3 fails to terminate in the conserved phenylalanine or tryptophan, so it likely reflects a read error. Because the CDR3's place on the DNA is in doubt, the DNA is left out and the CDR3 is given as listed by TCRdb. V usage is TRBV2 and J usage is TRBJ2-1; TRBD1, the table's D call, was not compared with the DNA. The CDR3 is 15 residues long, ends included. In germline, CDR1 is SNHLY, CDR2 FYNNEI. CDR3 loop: CASSPSYRNQPQHFG.

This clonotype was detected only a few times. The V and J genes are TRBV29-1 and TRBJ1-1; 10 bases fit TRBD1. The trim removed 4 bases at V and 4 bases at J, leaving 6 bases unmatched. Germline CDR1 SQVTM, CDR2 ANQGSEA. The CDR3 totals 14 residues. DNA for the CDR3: TGCAGCGTTGCCGGACAGGGGGGGAGCACTGAAGCTTTCTTT. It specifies CSVAGQGGSTEAFF.

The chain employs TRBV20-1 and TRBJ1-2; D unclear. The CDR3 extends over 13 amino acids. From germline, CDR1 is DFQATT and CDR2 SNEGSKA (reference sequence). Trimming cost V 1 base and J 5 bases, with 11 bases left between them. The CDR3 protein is CSARGTEPYGYTF. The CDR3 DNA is TGCAGTGCTAGAGGGACCGAGCCATATGGCTACACCTTC.

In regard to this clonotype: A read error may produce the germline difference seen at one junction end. The CDR3 spells CASSFVGSRNYGYSF. The CDR3 DNA sequence: TGTGCCAGCAGCTTCGTTGGAAGCAGGAACTATGGCTACAGCTTC. V usage is TRBV7-2 and J usage is TRBJ1-2; no definite D call. There are 15 residues in the CDR3. Looked up from germline, CDR1 is SGHTA and CDR2 is FQGNSA. Filled out from reference TRBV7-2 and TRBJ1-2, the complete variable domain reads GAGVSQSPSNKVTEKGKDVELRCDPISGHTALYWYRQSLGQGLEFLIYFQGNSAPDKSGLPSDRFSAERTGGSVSTLTIQRTQQEDSAVYLCASSFVGSRNYGYSFGSGTRLTVV.

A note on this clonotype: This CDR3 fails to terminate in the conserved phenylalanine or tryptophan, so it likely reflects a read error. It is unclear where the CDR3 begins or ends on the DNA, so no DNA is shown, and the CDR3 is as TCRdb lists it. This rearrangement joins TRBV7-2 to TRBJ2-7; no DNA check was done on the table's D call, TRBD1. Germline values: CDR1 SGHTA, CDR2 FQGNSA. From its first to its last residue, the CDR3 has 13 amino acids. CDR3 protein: CASSLGDRGGEQY.

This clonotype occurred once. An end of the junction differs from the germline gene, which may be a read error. The CDR3 bases are TGTGCTAGCAGCTTACTAGCGGGGGGCTACGAGCAGTACCATTTT. Protein product: CASSLLAGGYEQYHF. The chain is built from TRBV7-9 and TRBJ1-5; the D gene is possibly TRBD1 (6 bases). Germline loops: CDR1 SEHNR, CDR2 FQNEAQ (reference sequence). CDR3 length equals 15 residues.

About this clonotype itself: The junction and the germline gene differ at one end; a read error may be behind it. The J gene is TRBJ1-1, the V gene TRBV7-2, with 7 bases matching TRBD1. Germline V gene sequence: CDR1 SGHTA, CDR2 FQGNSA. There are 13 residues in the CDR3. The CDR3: CASNEQGQTDASF. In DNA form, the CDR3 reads TGTGCCAGCAACGAACAGGGACAGACTGACGCTTCTTTC.